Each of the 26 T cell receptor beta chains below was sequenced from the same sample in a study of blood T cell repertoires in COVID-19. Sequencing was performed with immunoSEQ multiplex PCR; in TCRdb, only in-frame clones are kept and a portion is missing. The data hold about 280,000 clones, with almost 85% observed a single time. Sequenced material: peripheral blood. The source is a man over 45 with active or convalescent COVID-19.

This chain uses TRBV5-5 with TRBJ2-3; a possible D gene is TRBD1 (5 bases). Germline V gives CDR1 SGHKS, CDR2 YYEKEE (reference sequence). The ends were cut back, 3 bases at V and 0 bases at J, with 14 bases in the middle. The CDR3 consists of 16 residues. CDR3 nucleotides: TGTGCCAGCAGCTCAGGGCAACCTACTAGCACAGATACGCAGTATTTT. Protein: CASSSGQPTSTDTQYF.

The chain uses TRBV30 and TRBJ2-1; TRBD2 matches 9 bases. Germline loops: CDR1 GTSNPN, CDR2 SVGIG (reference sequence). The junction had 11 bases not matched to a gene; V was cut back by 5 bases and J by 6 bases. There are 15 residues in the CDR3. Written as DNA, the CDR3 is TGTGCCTGGGCTCGGGTTAGCGGGAGCCCCAATGAGCAGTTCTTC. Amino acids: CAWARVSGSPNEQFF.

The CDR3 loop reads CASSRTRADSPLHF. The CDR3 bases are TGCGCCAGCAGCCGCACCAGGGCGGACTCACCCCTCCACTTT. The chain links TRBV5-1 to TRBJ1-6, with D possibly TRBD1 on 5 matching bases. V was cut by 4 bases and J by 10 bases, with 15 bases left in between. Germline lookup yields CDR1 SGHRS and CDR2 YFSETQ. The CDR3 consists of 14 residues. Filled out from reference TRBV5-1 and TRBJ1-6, the complete variable domain reads KAGVTQTPRYLIKTRGQQVTLSCSPISGHRSVSWYQQTPGQGLQFLFEYFSETQRNKGNFPGRFSGRQFSNSRSEMNVSTLELGDSALYLCASSRTRADSPLHFGNGTRLTVT.

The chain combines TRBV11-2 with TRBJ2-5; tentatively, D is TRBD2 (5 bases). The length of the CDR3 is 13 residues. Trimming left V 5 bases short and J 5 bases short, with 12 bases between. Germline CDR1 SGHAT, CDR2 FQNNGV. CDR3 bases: TGTGCCAGCAGCGTGGACTCGCGGGAGACCCAGTACTTC. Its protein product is CASSVDSRETQYF.

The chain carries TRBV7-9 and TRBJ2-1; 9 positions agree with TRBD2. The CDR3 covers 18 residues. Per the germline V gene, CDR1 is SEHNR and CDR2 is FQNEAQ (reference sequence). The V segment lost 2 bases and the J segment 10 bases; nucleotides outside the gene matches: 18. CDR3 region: CASSLPPRLAGTLREQFF. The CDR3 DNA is TGTGCCAGCAGCTTACCTCCCCGGCTAGCGGGGACTTTGAGGGAGCAGTTCTTC.

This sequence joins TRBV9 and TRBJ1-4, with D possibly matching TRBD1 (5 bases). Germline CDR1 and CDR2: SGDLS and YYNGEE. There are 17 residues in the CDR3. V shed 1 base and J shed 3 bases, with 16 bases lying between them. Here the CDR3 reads CASSVWGPGGANEKLFF. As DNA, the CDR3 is TGTGCCAGCAGCGTATGGGGCCCCGGGGGGGCTAATGAAAAACTGTTTTTT.

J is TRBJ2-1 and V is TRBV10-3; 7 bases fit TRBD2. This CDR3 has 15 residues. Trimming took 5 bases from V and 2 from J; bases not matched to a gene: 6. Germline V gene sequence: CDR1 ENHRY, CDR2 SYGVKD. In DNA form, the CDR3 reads TGTGCCATCAGTCTAAGCGGGGTGACCTACAATGAGCAGTTCTTC. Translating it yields CAISLSGVTYNEQFF.

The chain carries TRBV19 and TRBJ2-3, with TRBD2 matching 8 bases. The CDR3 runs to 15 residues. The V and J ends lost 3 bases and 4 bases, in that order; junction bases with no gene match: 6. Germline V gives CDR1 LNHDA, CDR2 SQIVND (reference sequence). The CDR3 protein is CASSIASGLSDTQYF. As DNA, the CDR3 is TGTGCCAGTAGTATTGCTAGCGGGCTTTCAGATACGCAGTATTTT.

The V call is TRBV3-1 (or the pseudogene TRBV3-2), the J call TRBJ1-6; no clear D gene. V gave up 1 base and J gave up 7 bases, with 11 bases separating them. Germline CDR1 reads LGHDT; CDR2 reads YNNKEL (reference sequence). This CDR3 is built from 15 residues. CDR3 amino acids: CASSQGGSPNSPLHF. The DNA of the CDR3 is TGTGCCAGCAGCCAAGGAGGCAGTCCCAATTCACCCCTCCACTTT.

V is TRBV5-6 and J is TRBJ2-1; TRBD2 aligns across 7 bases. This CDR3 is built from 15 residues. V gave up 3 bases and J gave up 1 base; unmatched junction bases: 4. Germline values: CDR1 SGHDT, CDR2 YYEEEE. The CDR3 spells CASSWSGNSYNEQFF. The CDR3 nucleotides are TGTGCCAGCAGCTGGAGCGGGAATTCCTACAATGAGCAGTTCTTC.

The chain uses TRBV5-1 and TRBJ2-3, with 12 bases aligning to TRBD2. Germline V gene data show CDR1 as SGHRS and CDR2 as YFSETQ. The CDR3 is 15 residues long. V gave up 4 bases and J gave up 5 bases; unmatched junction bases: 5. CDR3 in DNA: TGCGCCAGCAGCACACCGGGACTAGCGGGAGATACGCAGTATTTT. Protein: CASSTPGLAGDTQYF.

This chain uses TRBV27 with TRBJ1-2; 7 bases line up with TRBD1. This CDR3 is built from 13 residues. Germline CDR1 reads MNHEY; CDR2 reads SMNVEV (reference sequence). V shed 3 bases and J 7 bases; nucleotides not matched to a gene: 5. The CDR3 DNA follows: TGTGCCAGCAGTTTGGAGGGGGCGGGTGGCTACACCTTC. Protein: CASSLEGAGGYTF.

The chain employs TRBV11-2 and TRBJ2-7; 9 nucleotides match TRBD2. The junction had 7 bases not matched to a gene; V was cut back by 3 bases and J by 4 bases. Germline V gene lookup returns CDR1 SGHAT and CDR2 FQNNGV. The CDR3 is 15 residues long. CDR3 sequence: CASSFQGAGGYEQYF. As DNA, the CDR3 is TGTGCCAGCAGCTTCCAGGGAGCGGGAGGATACGAGCAGTACTTC.

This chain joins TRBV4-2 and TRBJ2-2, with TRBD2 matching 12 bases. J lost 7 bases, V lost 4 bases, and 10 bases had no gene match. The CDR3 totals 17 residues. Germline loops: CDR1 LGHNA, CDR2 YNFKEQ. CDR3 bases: TGTGCCAGCAGCCCCACCCCTAGCGGGAGGGCCGGCGGGGAGCTGTTTTTT. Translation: CASSPTPSGRAGGELFF.

CDR3 coding DNA: TGTGCCAGTAACTCCCCGGGGAGGTACCAGCCCCAGCATTTT. This sequence encodes CASNSPGRYQPQHF. The J gene is TRBJ1-5, the V gene TRBV19; D unresolved. The V and J ends lost 7 bases and 7 bases respectively, with 17 bases between them. The germline gives CDR1 LNHDA, CDR2 SQIVND (reference sequence). The CDR3 runs to 14 residues.

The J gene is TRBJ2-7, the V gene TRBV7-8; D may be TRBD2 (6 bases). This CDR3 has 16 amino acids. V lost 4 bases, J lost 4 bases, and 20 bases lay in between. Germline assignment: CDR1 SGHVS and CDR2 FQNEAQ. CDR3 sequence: CASSSQPAGSGYEQYF. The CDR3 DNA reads TGTGCCAGCAGCTCTCAACCCGCGGGATCTGGATACGAGCAGTACTTC.

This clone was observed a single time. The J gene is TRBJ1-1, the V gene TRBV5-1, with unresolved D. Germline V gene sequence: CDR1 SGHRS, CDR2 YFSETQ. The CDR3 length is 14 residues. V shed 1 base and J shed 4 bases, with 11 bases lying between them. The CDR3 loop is CASSLSLGGTEAFF. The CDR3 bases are TGCGCCAGCAGCTTGAGTCTAGGCGGCACTGAAGCTTTCTTT.

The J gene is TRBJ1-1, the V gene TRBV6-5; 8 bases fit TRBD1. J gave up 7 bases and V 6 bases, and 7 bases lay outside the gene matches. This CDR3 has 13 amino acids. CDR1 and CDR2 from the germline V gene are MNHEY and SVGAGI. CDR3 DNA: TGTGCCAGCAGAAGACAGGGGTCGGGTGAAGCTTTCTTT. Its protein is CASRRQGSGEAFF.

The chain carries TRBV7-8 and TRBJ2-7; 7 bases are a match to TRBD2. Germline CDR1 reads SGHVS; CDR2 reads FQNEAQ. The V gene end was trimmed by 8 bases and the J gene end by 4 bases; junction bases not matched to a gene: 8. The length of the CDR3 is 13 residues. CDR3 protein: CASGEGPSYEQYF. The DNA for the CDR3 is TGTGCCAGCGGGGAGGGCCCCTCTTACGAGCAGTACTTC.

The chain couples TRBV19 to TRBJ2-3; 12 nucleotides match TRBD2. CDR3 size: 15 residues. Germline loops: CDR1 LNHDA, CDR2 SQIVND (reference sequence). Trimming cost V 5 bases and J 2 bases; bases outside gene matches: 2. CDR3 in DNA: TGTGCCAGTAGTCTAGCGGGAGGGTTCACAGATACGCAGTATTTT. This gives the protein CASSLAGGFTDTQYF.

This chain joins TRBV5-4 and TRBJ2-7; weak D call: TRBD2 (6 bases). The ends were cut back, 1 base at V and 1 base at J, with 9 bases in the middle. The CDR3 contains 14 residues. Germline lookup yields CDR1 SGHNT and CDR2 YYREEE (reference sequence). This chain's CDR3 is CASSLSSASYEQYF. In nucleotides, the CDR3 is TGTGCCAGCAGCTTGTCTAGCGCATCCTACGAGCAGTACTTC.

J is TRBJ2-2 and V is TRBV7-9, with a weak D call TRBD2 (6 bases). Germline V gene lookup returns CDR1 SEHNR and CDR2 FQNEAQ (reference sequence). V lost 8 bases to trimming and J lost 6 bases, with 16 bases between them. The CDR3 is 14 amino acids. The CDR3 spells CASDSRWGAGELFF. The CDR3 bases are TGTGCCAGCGACTCGCGGTGGGGGGCCGGGGAGCTGTTTTTT.

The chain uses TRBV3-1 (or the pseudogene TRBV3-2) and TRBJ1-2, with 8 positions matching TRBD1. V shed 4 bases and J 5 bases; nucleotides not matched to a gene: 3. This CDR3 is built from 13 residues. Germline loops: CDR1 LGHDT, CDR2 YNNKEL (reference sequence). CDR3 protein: CASSRDRNYGYTF. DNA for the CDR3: TGTGCCAGCAGCCGGGACAGGAATTATGGCTACACCTTC.

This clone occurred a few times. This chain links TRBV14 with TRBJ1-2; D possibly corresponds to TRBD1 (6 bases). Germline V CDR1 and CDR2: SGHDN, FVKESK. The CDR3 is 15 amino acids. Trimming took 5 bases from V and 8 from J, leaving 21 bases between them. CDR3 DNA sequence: TGTGCCAGCAGCAGCACCTGGGGGCTGGAACGGGGCTACACCTTC. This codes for CASSSTWGLERGYTF.

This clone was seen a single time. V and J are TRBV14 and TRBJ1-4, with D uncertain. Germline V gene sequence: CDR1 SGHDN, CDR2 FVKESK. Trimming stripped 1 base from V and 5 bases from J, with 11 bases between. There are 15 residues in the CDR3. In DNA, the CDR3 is TGTGCCAGCAGCCAAGGCGAGGCCAGAAATGAAAAACTGTTTTTT. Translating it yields CASSQGEARNEKLFF.

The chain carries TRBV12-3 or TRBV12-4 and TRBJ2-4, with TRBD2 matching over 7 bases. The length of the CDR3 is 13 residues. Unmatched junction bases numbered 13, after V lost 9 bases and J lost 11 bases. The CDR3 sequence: CASAVDPGGFQYF. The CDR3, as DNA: TGTGCCAGTGCGGTTGACCCCGGGGGGTTTCAGTACTTC.